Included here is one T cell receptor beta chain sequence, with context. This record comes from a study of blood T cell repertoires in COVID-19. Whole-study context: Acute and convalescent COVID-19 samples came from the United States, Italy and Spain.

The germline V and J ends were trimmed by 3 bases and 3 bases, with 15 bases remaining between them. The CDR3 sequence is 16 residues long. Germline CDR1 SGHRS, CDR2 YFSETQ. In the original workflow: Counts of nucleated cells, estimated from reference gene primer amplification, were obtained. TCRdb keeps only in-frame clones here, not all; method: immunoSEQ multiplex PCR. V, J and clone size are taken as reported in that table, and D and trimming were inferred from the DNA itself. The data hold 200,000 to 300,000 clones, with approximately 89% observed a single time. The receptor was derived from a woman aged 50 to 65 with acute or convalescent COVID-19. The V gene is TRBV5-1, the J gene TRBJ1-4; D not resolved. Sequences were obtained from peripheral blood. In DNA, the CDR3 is TGCGCCAGCAGCTACGTACCCCAGGCATCTAATGAAAAACTGTTTTTT. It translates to CASSYVPQASNEKLFF.